This TCR beta chain was observed in a study of blood T cells in healthy people across ages. Germline assignment: CDR1 SGHRS and CDR2 YFSETQ. The CDR3 consists of 18 residues. The junction had 8 bases not matched to a gene; V was cut back by 3 bases and J by 0 bases. The use of a sample-barcoded 5' primer and a J-beta primer mix characterized a second PCR of about 7 to 12 cycles. TCRdb analysed the 5' RACE reads with MiXCR anew, one entry per CDR3 protein. The repertoire holds about 780,000 distinct CDR3 sequences, 35% to 60% seen once, with over 15% in the top ten. This clonotype has a count of ten or more.

Sequenced: blood. The chain has TRBV5-1 and TRBJ2-6, with 8 nucleotides matching TRBD1. This clonotype was sampled from an older man in good health. The CDR3 region is CASSSGQGVPSGANVLTF. The CDR3 nucleotides are TGCGCCAGCAGCTCTGGACAGGGAGTTCCCTCTGGGGCCAACGTCCTGACTTTC.